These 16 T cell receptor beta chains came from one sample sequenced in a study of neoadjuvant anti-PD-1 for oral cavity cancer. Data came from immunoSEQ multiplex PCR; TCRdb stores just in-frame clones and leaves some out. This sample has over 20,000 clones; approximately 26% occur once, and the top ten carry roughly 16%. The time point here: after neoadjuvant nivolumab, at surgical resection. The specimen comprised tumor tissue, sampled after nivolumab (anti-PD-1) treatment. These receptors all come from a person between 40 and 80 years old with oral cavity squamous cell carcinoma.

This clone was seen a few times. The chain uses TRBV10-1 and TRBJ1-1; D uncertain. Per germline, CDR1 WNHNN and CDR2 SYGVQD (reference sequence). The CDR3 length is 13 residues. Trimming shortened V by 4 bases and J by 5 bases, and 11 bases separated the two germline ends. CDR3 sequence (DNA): TGCGCCAGCAGTGGCGGGGTACGGACTGAAGCTTTCTTT. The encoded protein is CASSGGVRTEAFF.

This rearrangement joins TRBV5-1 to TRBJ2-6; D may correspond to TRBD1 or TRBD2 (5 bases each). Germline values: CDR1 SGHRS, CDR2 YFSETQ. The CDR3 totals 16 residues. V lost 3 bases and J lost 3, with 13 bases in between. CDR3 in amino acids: CASSSGPQSGANVLTF. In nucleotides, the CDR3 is TGCGCCAGCAGCTCGGGACCGCAGAGTGGGGCCAACGTCCTGACTTTC.

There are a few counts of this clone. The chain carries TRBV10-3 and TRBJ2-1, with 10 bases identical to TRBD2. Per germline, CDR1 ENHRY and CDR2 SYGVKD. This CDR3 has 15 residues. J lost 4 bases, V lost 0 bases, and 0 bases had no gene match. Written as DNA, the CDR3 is TGTGCCATCAGTGAGTCACTAGCGGGGTACAATGAGCAGTTCTTC. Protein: CAISESLAGYNEQFF.

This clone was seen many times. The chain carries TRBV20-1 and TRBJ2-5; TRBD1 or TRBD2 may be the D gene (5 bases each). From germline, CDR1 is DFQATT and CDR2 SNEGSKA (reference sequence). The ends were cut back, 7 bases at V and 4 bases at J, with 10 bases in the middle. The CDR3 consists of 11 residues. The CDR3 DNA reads TGCAGTGTCGAGAGGGGAGAGACCCAGTACTTC. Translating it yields CSVERGETQYF.

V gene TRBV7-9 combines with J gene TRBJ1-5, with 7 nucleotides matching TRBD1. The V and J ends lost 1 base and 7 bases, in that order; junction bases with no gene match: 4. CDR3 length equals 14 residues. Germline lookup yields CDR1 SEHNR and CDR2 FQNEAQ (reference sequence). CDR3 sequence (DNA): TGTGCCAGCAGCTTAGGACAGGGAGGCCAGCCCCAGCATTTT. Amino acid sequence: CASSLGQGGQPQHF.

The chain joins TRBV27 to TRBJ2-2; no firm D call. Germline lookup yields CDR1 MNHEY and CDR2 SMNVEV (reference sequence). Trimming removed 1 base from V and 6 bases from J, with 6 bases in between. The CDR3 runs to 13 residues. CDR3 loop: CASSLWSAGELFF. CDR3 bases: TGTGCCAGCAGTTTATGGAGCGCCGGGGAGCTGTTTTTT.

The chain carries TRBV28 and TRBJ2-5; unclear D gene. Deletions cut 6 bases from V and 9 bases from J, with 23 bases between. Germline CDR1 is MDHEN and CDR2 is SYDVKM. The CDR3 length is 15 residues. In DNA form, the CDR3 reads TGTGCCAGCAGCCAAAGTGCATACCACCTGGGGTCCCAGTACTTC. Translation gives CASSQSAYHLGSQYF. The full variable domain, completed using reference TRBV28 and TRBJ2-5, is DVKVTQSSRYLVKRTGEKVFLECVQDMDHENMFWYRQDPGLGLRLIYFSYDVKMKEKGDIPEGYSVSREKKERFSLILESASTNQTSMYLCASSQSAYHLGSQYFGPGTRLLVL.

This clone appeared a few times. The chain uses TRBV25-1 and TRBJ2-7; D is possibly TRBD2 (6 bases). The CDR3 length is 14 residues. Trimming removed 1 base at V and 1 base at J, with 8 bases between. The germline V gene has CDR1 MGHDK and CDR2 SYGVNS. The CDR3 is CASSEFGGSYEQYF. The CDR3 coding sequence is TGTGCCAGCAGTGAATTTGGGGGGTCCTACGAGCAGTACTTC.

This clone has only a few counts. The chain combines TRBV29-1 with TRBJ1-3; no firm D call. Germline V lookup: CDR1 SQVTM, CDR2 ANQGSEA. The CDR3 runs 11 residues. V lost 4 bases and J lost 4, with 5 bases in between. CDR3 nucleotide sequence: TGCAGCGTTGGTAGGGGAAACACCATATATTTT. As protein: CSVGRGNTIYF.

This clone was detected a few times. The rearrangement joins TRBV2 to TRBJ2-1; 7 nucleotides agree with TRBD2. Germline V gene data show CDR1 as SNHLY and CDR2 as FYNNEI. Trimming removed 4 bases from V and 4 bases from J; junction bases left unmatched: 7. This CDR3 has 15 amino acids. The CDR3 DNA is TGTGCCAGCAGTGGCGAGCTAGCGGTGTACAATGAGCAGTTCTTC. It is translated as CASSGELAVYNEQFF.

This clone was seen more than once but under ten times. The DNA for the CDR3 is TGTGCCAGCAGCCCGAACGGGAGGGAGGGACCGTCCAATGAGCAGTTCTTC. It specifies CASSPNGREGPSNEQFF. This chain uses TRBV7-3 with TRBJ2-1; TRBD2 matches at 8 bases. The V and J ends lost 5 bases and 6 bases, in that order; junction bases with no gene match: 15. Germline values: CDR1 SGHTA, CDR2 FQGTGA. This CDR3 contains 17 residues.

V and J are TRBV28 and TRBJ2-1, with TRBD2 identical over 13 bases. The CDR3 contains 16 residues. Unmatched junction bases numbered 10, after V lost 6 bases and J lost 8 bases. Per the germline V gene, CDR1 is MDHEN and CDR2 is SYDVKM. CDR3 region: CASRTAGLAGRDEQFF. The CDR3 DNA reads TGTGCCAGCAGAACGGCGGGACTAGCGGGAAGGGATGAGCAGTTCTTC.

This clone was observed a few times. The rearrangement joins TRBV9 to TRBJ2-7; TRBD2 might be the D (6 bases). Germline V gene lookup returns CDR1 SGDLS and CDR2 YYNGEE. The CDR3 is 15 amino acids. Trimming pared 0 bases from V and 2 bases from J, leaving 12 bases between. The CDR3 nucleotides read TGTGCCAGCAGCGTAGGATGGGGGGTAGCCTACGAGCAGTACTTC. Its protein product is CASSVGWGVAYEQYF.

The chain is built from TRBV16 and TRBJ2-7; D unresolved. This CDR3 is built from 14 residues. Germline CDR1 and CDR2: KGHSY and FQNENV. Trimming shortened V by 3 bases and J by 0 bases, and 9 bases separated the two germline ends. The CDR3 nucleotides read TGTGCCAGCAGCCAGTTCGGAGACTCCTACGAGCAGTACTTC. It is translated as CASSQFGDSYEQYF.

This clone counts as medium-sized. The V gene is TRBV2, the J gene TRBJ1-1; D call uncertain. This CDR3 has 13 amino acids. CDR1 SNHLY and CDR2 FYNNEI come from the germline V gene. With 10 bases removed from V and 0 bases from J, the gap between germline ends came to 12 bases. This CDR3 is CATGREMNTEAFF. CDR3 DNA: TGTGCCACTGGACGGGAAATGAACACTGAAGCTTTCTTT.

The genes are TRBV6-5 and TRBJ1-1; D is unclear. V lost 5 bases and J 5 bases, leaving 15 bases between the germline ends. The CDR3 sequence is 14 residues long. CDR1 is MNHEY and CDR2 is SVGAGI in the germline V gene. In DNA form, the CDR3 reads TGTGCCAGCAGTGAGAGTGGGGTTAGGACTGAAGCTTTCTTT. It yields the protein CASSESGVRTEAFF.